Shown below are 20 T cell receptor beta chains from a single sample sequenced in a study of shared clonotypes between healthy human individuals. Naive CD8 cells lacked CD45RO and underwent positive selection for CCR7, leaving out terminally differentiated effector memory CD45RA+ cells. Sequenced by immunoSEQ multiplex PCR; TCRdb stores in-frame clones only, minus some. The sample records about 820,000 clones, approximately 92% being singletons. The sequenced sample was naive CD8+ T cells sorted from blood. These receptors all come from a man in his thirties or forties in good health.

V usage is TRBV14 and J usage is TRBJ2-7, with 8 bases lining up with TRBD2. There are 15 residues in the CDR3. V dropped 1 base and J dropped 4; count of bases not matched to a gene: 6. Germline V gene sequence: CDR1 SGHDN, CDR2 FVKESK. For the CDR3, the DNA is TGTGCCAGCAGCCAAGGGCTCGGGAGGGGTTACGAGCAGTACTTC. Translating gives CASSQGLGRGYEQYF.

The chain employs TRBV5-5 and TRBJ1-2, with D maybe TRBD1 (5 bases). CDR3 length: 15 amino acids. Germline values: CDR1 SGHKS, CDR2 YYEKEE (reference sequence). V was clipped by 2 bases and J by 6 bases, with 17 bases between them. The CDR3 bases are TGTGCCAGCAGCTTCCGTTGGGGGGAGGCTGATGGCTACACCTTC. As protein: CASSFRWGEADGYTF.

The V call is TRBV4-3, the J call TRBJ2-7; perhaps TRBD1 as D (5 bases). V gave up 0 bases and J gave up 2 bases, with 14 bases separating them. CDR3 length: 16 amino acids. Germline V gene data show CDR1 as LGHNA and CDR2 as YSLEER. This chain's CDR3 is CASSQDSRGSPYEQYF. The DNA of the CDR3 is TGCGCCAGCAGCCAAGATTCTAGGGGCAGTCCCTACGAGCAGTACTTC.

The chain joins TRBV30 to TRBJ2-5; perhaps TRBD2 as D (6 bases). The CDR3 runs to 11 residues. V gave up 5 bases and J gave up 9 bases, with 13 bases separating them. CDR1 is GTSNPN, CDR2 SVGIG, per germline (reference sequence). CDR3: CAWGGIVAQYF. The CDR3 DNA reads as TGTGCCTGGGGGGGGATTGTCGCCCAGTACTTC. Full variable domain (remainder filled in from reference TRBV30 and TRBJ2-5): SQTIHQWPATLVQPVGSPLSLECTVEGTSNPNLYWYRQAAGRGLQLLFYSVGIGQISSEVPQNLSASRPQDRQFILSSKKLLLSDSGFYLCAWGGIVAQYFGPGTRLLVL.

The V and J genes are TRBV2 and TRBJ2-3; 9 positions agree with TRBD2. The CDR3 runs 16 residues. The V gene end was trimmed by 5 bases and the J gene end by 6 bases; junction bases not matched to a gene: 12. Germline CDR1 SNHLY, CDR2 FYNNEI. The CDR3 loop is CASSSPSGASLDTQYF. The CDR3 region has the DNA TGTGCCAGCAGTAGTCCTAGCGGGGCGTCATTGGATACGCAGTATTTT.

This clone was observed at least ten times. The chain links TRBV28 to TRBJ2-3; possibly TRBD1 for D (5 bases). This CDR3 region has 16 residues. V lost 6 bases and J lost 2, with 18 bases in between. Germline CDR1 is MDHEN and CDR2 is SYDVKM. The CDR3 bases are TGTGCCAGCAGCTACCTGACAGAAGAGGACACAGATACGCAGTATTTT. It is translated as CASSYLTEEDTDTQYF.

This chain connects TRBV15 to TRBJ2-7; TRBD1 aligns across 7 bases. The CDR3 runs 19 residues. Germline V gene data show CDR1 as LNHNV and CDR2 as YYDKDF (reference sequence). V was clipped by 0 bases and J by 4 bases; unmatched bases: 18. The CDR3 sequence: CATSRDPPYKVDRTYEQYF. The CDR3 DNA sequence: TGTGCCACCAGCAGAGATCCACCCTACAAGGTGGACAGGACTTACGAGCAGTACTTC.

The rearrangement joins TRBV28 to TRBJ1-5; D gene uncertain. This CDR3 region has 14 residues. The germline gives CDR1 MDHEN, CDR2 SYDVKM. Trimming pared 6 bases from V and 9 bases from J, leaving 18 bases between. The CDR3 DNA sequence: TGTGCCAGCAGCCTTACGGGATCCCAGTCGCCCCAGCATTTT. This sequence encodes CASSLTGSQSPQHF.

The chain employs TRBV7-9 and TRBJ2-7, with a possible D match to TRBD1 (5 bases). Germline V gene lookup returns CDR1 SEHNR and CDR2 FQNEAQ (reference sequence). This CDR3 contains 15 residues. Trimming pared 1 base from V and 2 bases from J, leaving 12 bases between. The CDR3 DNA is TGTGCCAGCAGCTTAGAAGAGCAGGGAACCTACGAGCAGTACTTC. Translating it yields CASSLEEQGTYEQYF.

The rearrangement joins TRBV19 to TRBJ2-3; 14 positions match TRBD2. The V gene's germline CDR1 is LNHDA and CDR2 SQIVND (reference sequence). The CDR3 runs to 15 residues. Unmatched junction bases numbered 9, after V lost 6 bases and J lost 10 bases. The CDR3 DNA follows: TGTGCCAGTAGGGGGACTAGCGGGAGTAGCAATCCGCAGTATTTT. The encoded protein is CASRGTSGSSNPQYF.

The CDR3 nucleotides read TGTGCCAGCAGCACCGGGAGTACGATAGATGAGCAGTTCTTC. It yields the protein CASSTGSTIDEQFF. This chain links TRBV7-6 with TRBJ2-1; TRBD2 is a possible D gene (6 bases). Looked up from germline, CDR1 is SGHVS and CDR2 is FNYEAQ. The CDR3 has 14 residues. V gave up 5 bases and J gave up 8 bases, with 16 bases separating them.

The chain links TRBV27 to TRBJ2-3; 10 bases align to TRBD2. CDR1 and CDR2 (germline): MNHEY, SMNVEV (reference sequence). The V and J ends lost 5 bases and 6 bases, in that order; junction bases with no gene match: 5. The CDR3 is 14 residues long. The CDR3 region has the DNA TGTGCCAGCAGTCTAGCGGGAGAGGTGGATACGCAGTATTTT. Translation gives CASSLAGEVDTQYF.

The CDR3 spells CASSLASGWNEQFF. CDR3 coding DNA: TGTGCCAGCAGTTTAGCTAGCGGATGGAATGAGCAGTTCTTC. The J gene is TRBJ2-1, the V gene TRBV27; TRBD2 agrees at 7 bases. The CDR3 totals 14 residues. Trimming removed 2 bases from V and 7 bases from J; junction bases left unmatched: 5. CDR1 and CDR2 from the germline V gene are MNHEY and SMNVEV (reference sequence).

This clone was seen a single time. The rearrangement uses TRBV5-4 and TRBJ2-3; 15 nucleotides agree with TRBD2. The V and J ends lost 4 bases and 10 bases, in that order; junction bases with no gene match: 4. The CDR3 runs 14 residues. Per germline, CDR1 SGHNT and CDR2 YYREEE (reference sequence). The CDR3 DNA reads TGTGCCAGCAGCCCGGGACTAGCGGGAGGACCGCAGTATTTT. Translation: CASSPGLAGGPQYF.

The rearrangement joins TRBV9 to TRBJ2-1; 10 nucleotides match TRBD1. This CDR3 is built from 14 residues. Germline assignment: CDR1 SGDLS and CDR2 YYNGEE. Trimming removed 3 bases from V and 9 bases from J; junction bases left unmatched: 6. The CDR3: CASSDPGQGPEQFF. Written as DNA, the CDR3 is TGTGCCAGCAGCGACCCGGGACAGGGGCCTGAGCAGTTCTTC.

This chain connects TRBV7-2 to TRBJ2-7; 9 bases align to TRBD2. V trimming: 0 bases; J trimming: 2 bases; junction bases outside the gene matches: 8. This CDR3 is 17 amino acids long. Germline assignment: CDR1 SGHTA and CDR2 FQGNSA. CDR3 residues: CASSLARLTSGPYEQYF. The CDR3 DNA follows: TGTGCCAGCAGCTTAGCCCGCTTGACTAGCGGACCCTACGAGCAGTACTTC.

This clone has just one count. V gene TRBV15 combines with J gene TRBJ2-7, with 10 nucleotides matching TRBD2. The CDR3 has 15 amino acids. V lost 0 bases and J lost 7; bases outside the gene matches: 6. Germline-derived CDR1 and CDR2 are LNHNV and YYDKDF (reference sequence). CDR3 in DNA: TGTGCCACCAGCAGAGATTTAGCGGGAGGAGGTGAGCAGTACTTC. It encodes CATSRDLAGGGEQYF.

The chain joins TRBV6-6 to TRBJ1-5; 8 positions match TRBD1. This CDR3 contains 15 residues. Germline-derived CDR1 and CDR2 are MNHNY and SVGAGI (reference sequence). The V and J ends lost 6 bases and 7 bases, in that order; junction bases with no gene match: 11. CDR3 sequence: CASRDGQGEWQPQHF. CDR3 DNA: TGTGCCAGCAGGGACGGACAGGGTGAATGGCAGCCCCAGCATTTT.

V usage is TRBV19 and J usage is TRBJ1-1; D gene ambiguous. The CDR3 is 13 residues long. In germline, CDR1 is LNHDA, CDR2 SQIVND (reference sequence). The V and J ends lost 6 bases and 3 bases respectively, with 11 bases between them. In DNA, the CDR3 is TGTGCCAGTAGATATGGTCGCGACACTGAAGCTTTCTTT. Protein product: CASRYGRDTEAFF.

The gene calls are TRBV29-1 and TRBJ2-3; D not resolved. CDR3 length equals 13 residues. Germline loops: CDR1 SQVTM, CDR2 ANQGSEA. V was clipped by 7 bases and J by 0 bases, with 11 bases between them. The CDR3 DNA reads as TGCAGCGCCCACGAGGACAGCACAGATACGCAGTATTTT. It is translated as CSAHEDSTDTQYF.